This is a list of T cell receptor beta chains from one sample in a study of blood T cell repertoires in COVID-19. The repertoire was sequenced with immunoSEQ multiplex PCR; TCRdb's copy has only in-frame clones and lacks some. In the table there are 250,000 to 350,000 clones, roughly 86% of which are singletons. The sequenced sample was peripheral blood. The origin of the receptors is a woman between 45 and 60 years old with acute or convalescent COVID-19. CDR3s include the opening cysteine and the closing phenylalanine or tryptophan. The D gene is left open where the match is weak. Only some rows state a clone size, as once, few, many or a class for expanded clones.

.	TRBV18	TRBD2	TRBJ2-5	TGTGCCAGCTCACCACCTGGGACTAGCCTCAGAAAGACCCAGTACTTC	CASSPPGTSLRKTQYF
.	TRBV11-1	.	TRBJ2-5	TGTGCCAGCAGCCCCCCCTTGGGGGGGCGTCCCGAGACCCAGTACTTC	CASSPPLGGRPETQYF
.	TRBV6-6	.	TRBJ1-1	TGTGCCAGCAGTTACCTAGGGGGAAACACTGAAGCTTTCTTT	CASSYLGGNTEAFF
.	TRBV18	TRBD1	TRBJ2-7	TGTGCCAGCTCCCCGGCAGGGGGCGTACTTGACGAGCAGTACTTC	CASSPAGGVLDEQYF
.	TRBV3-1/TRBV3-2	TRBD1	TRBJ2-7	TGTGCCAGCAGCTTAGGGACAGGCCTCTACGAGCAGTACTTC	CASSLGTGLYEQYF
.	TRBV9	TRBD1	TRBJ1-6	TGTGCCAGCAGCGACGCGAGGGGGCTTTCACCCCTCCACTTT	CASSDARGLSPLHF
.	TRBV7-3	.	TRBJ2-1	TGTGCCAGCAGCTTAAATGGCGGAGACAATGAGCAGTTCTTC	CASSLNGGDNEQFF
.	TRBV15	.	TRBJ2-1	TGTGCCACCAGCAGAGATCTGGCAGGGAGGACCTACAATGAGCAGTTCTTC	CATSRDLAGRTYNEQFF
.	TRBV29-1	.	TRBJ1-2	TGCAGCGTTGATTGGCCAGGGCCCTCTACCTACACCTTC	CSVDWPGPSTYTF
.	TRBV6-6	.	TRBJ1-2	TGTGCCAGCAGTTACTCGAGTTGGGGCGGGGACTATGGCTACACCTTC	CASSYSSWGGDYGYTF
once	TRBV30	.	TRBJ1-5	TGTGCCTGGAGTATTACAGGGTCCCCTCAGCCCCAGCATTTT	CAWSITGSPQPQHF
once	TRBV5-1	TRBD2	TRBJ2-7	TGCGCCAGTAAGCGGGATGGGGCCTACGAGCAGTACTTC	CASKRDGAYEQYF
once	TRBV30	TRBD1	TRBJ2-7	TGTGCCTGGAGTGGGACAGGGTCCTACGAGCAGTACTTC	CAWSGTGSYEQYF
.	TRBV19	.	TRBJ2-3	TGTGCCAGTAGTTGGGGCGCGGGAAGCACAGATACGCAGTATTTT	CASSWGAGSTDTQYF
few	TRBV5-4	TRBD1	TRBJ2-1	TGTGCCAGCAGCTTGGCCCCGGGACAGGGGTCCAATGAGCAGTTCTTC	CASSLAPGQGSNEQFF
.	TRBV11-2	TRBD1	TRBJ1-5	TGTGCCAGCAGCTTAGCAGGGGGCGGACAGCCCCAGCATTTT	CASSLAGGGQPQHF
.	TRBV18	TRBD2	TRBJ2-2	TGTGCCAGCTCAGCTCGCGGGAGAAATACCGGGGAGCTGTTTTTT	CASSARGRNTGELFF
.	TRBV7-8	TRBD2	TRBJ2-7	TGTGCCAGCAGCCGGGCGGGGGGGAGCTCCTACGAGCAGTACTTC	CASSRAGGSSYEQYF
.	TRBV7-9	TRBD1	TRBJ1-5	TGTGCCAGCAGCGACGGGGGGACAGGGACAAATCAGCCCCAGCATTTT	CASSDGGTGTNQPQHF
.	TRBV9	.	TRBJ2-3	TGTGCCAGCAGCGTAGACGGGACTAGCACAGATACGCAGTATTTT	CASSVDGTSTDTQYF
.	TRBV29-1	TRBD1	TRBJ2-7	TGCAGCGTTCGTGAGACAGGGGGTTGGGAGCAGTACTTC	CSVRETGGWEQYF
.	TRBV18	.	TRBJ2-1	TGTGCCAGCTCACCAGGGGAGGCGAATGAGCAGTTCTTC	CASSPGEANEQFF
.	TRBV3-1/TRBV3-2	.	TRBJ2-3	TGTGCCAGCAGCCCCGCCCAGGTACAGACCTACACAGATACGCAGTATTTT	CASSPAQVQTYTDTQYF
once	TRBV21-1	.	TRBJ1-2	TGTGCCAGCAGCAAAGTGGAGAATCGTCGAGATGGCTACACCTTC	CASSKVENRRDGYTF
.	TRBV29-1	.	TRBJ1-2	TGCAGCGTTGTGGACAGATTAGAGGACTATGGCTACACCTTC	CSVVDRLEDYGYTF
.	TRBV5-1	TRBD1	TRBJ2-2	TGCGCCAGCAGCTTGATACAGGGGTCCGGGGAGCTGTTTTTT	CASSLIQGSGELFF
once	TRBV19	TRBD1	TRBJ2-6	TGTGCCAGTAGTTTAAGGACAGGGGCAAGTGCATCTGGGGCCAACGTCCTGACTTTC	CASSLRTGASASGANVLTF
.	TRBV7-2	.	TRBJ2-7	TGTGCCAGCAGCCGCGCCTGGGCCAATTACGAGCAGTACTTC	CASSRAWANYEQYF
once	TRBV6-5	TRBD1	TRBJ1-3	TGTGCCAGCAGGAGAACAGGGGTGACTGGAAACACCATATATTTT	CASRRTGVTGNTIYF
.	TRBV5-1	.	TRBJ2-6	TGCGCCAGCAGCGCCGCTACAGGACTACGATCTGGGGCCAACGTCCTGACTTTC	CASSAATGLRSGANVLTF
.	TRBV28	.	TRBJ1-5	TGTGCCAGCAGTCTTCAGCGGACGTATCAGCCCCAGCATTTT	CASSLQRTYQPQHF
.	TRBV10-3	.	TRBJ1-3	TGTGCCATCAGTGCAAGGACAGAATTCCCCACCATATATTTT	CAISARTEFPTIYF
.	TRBV5-1	.	TRBJ1-1	TGCGCCAGCAGCTTGGCCAACGGGGGGAACACTGAAGCTTTCTTT	CASSLANGGNTEAFF
few	TRBV4-1	TRBD1	TRBJ2-7	TGCGCCAGCAGCCAAGATCACTGGACAGGGGGGAGAGGCGAGCAGTACTTC	CASSQDHWTGGRGEQYF
.	TRBV5-1	TRBD1	TRBJ1-4	TGCGCCAGCAGCTTGGACATCCGACAGGGCCAAAAACTGTTTTTT	CASSLDIRQGQKLFF
once	TRBV28	TRBD2	TRBJ2-1	TGTGCCAGCAGACTTCGACTAGCGGGAGGGATTGGCAATGAGCAGTTCTTC	CASRLRLAGGIGNEQFF